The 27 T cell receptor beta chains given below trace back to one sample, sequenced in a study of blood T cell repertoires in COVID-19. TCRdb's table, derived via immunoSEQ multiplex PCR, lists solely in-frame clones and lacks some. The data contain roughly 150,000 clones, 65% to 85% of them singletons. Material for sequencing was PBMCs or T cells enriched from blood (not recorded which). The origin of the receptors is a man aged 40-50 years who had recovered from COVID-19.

CDR3: CASRDRGSLNTEAFF. The CDR3 bases are TGTGCCAGTAGGGACAGGGGCTCCCTGAACACTGAAGCTTTCTTT. V and J are TRBV19 and TRBJ1-1; 9 positions agree with TRBD1. The CDR3 extends over 15 amino acids. Unmatched junction bases numbered 5, after V lost 6 bases and J lost 0 bases. Germline CDR1 is LNHDA and CDR2 is SQIVND (reference sequence).

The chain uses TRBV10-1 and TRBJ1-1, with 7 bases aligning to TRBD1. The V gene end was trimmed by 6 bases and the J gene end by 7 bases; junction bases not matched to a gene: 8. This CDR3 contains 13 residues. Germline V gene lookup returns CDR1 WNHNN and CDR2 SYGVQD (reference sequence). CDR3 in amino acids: CASSLGTADEAFF. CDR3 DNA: TGCGCCAGCAGCCTAGGGACAGCGGATGAAGCTTTCTTT.

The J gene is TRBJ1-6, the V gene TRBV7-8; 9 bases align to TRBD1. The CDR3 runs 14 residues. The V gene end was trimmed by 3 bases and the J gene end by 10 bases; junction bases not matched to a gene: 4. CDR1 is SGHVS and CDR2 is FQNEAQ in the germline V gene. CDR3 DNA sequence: TGTGCCAGCAGCTTGGACAGGGGTTACTCACCCCTCCACTTT. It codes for CASSLDRGYSPLHF.

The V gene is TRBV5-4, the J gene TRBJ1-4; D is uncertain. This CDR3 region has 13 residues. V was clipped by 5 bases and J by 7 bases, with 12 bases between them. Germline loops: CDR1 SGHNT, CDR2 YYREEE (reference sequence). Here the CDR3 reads CASSIGVGEKLFF. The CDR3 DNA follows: TGTGCCAGCAGTATCGGGGTGGGTGAAAAACTGTTTTTT. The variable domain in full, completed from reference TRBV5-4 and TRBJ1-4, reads ETGVTQSPTHLIKTRGQQVTLRCSSQSGHNTVSWYQQALGQGPQFIFQYYREEENGRGNFPPRFSGLQFPNYSSELNVNALELDDSALYLCASSIGVGEKLFFGSGTQLSVL.

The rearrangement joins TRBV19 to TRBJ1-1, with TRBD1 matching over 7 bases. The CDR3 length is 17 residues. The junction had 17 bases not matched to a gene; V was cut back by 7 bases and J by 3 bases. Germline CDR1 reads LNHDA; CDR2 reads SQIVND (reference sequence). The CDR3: CASIGVWRGLVHTEAFF. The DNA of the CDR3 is TGTGCCAGTATAGGTGTGTGGAGGGGGCTTGTGCACACTGAAGCTTTCTTT.

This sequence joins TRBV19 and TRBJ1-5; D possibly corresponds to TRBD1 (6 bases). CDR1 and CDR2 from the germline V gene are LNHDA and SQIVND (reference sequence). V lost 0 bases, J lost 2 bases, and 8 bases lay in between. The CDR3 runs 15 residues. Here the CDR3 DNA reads TGTGCCAGTAGTATAGATTACAGGGGCAATCAGCCCCAGCATTTT. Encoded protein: CASSIDYRGNQPQHF.

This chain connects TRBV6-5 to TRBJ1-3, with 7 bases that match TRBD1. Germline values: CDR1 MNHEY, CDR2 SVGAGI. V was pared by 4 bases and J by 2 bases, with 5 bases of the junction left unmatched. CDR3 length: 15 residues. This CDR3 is CASSSRQGAGNTIYF. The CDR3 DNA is TGTGCCAGCAGTTCCCGGCAGGGGGCTGGAAACACCATATATTTT.

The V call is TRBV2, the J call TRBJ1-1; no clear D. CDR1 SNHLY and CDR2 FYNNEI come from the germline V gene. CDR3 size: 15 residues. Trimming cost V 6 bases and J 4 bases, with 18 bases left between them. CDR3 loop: CASRLAAGESTEAFF. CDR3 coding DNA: TGTGCCAGCAGGCTAGCGGCCGGGGAGTCCACTGAAGCTTTCTTT.

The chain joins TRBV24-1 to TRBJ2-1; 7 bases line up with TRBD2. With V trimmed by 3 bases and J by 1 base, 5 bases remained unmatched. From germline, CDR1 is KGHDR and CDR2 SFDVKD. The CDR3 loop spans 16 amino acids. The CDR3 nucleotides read TGTGCCACCAGTGATGACGGGAGGAGTTCCTACAATGAGCAGTTCTTC. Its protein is CATSDDGRSSYNEQFF.

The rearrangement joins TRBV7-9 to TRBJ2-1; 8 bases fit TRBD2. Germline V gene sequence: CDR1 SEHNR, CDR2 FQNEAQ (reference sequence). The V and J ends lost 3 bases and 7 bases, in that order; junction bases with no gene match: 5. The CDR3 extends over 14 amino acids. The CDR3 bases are TGTGCCAGCAGCTTTGGTAGCGGGGCAAATGAGCAGTTCTTC. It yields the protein CASSFGSGANEQFF.

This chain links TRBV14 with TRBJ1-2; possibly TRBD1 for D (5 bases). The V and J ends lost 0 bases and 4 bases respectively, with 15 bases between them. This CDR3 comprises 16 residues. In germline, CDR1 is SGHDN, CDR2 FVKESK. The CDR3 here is CASSQDVSGGGYGYTF. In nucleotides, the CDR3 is TGTGCCAGCAGCCAAGATGTGTCTGGGGGGGGCTATGGCTACACCTTC. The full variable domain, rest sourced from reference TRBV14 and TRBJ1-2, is EAGVTQFPSHSVIEKGQTVTLRCDPISGHDNLYWYRRVMGKEIKFLLHFVKESKQDESGMPNNRFLAERTGGTYSTLKVQPAELEDSGVYFCASSQDVSGGGYGYTFGSGTRLTVV.

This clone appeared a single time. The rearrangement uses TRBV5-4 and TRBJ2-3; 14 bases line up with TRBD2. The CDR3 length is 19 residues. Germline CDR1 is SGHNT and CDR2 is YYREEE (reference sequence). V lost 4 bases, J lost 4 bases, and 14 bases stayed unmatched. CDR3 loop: CASSPPGTSGGRGPDTQYF. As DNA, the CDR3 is TGTGCCAGCAGCCCCCCAGGGACTAGCGGGGGAAGGGGACCAGATACGCAGTATTTT.

The CDR3 sequence is CASSARTSGDPGELFF. CDR3 sequence (DNA): TGTGCCAGCAGCGCCAGGACTAGCGGGGATCCCGGGGAGCTGTTTTTT. The genes are TRBV9 and TRBJ2-2; 12 nucleotides align to TRBD2. Germline trimming cut 3 bases from V and 6 bases from J; bases unmatched to any gene: 6. Germline values: CDR1 SGDLS, CDR2 YYNGEE. This CDR3 spans 16 amino acids.

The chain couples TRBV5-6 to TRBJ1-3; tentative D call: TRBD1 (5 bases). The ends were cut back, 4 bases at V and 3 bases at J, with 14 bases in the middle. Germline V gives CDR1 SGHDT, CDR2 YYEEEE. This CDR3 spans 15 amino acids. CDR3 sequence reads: CASSVRQGGGNTIYF. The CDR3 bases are TGTGCCAGCAGCGTTCGGCAGGGAGGTGGAAACACCATATATTTT. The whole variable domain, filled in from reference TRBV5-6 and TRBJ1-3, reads DAGVTQSPTHLIKTRGQQVTLRCSPKSGHDTVSWYQQALGQGPQFIFQYYEEEERQRGNFPDRFSGHQFPNYSSELNVNALLLGDSALYLCASSVRQGGGNTIYFGEGSWLTVV.

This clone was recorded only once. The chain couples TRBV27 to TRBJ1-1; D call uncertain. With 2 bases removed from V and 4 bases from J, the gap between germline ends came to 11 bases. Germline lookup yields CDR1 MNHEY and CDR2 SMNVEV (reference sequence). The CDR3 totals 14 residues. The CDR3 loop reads CASSLSETRTEAFF. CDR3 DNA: TGTGCCAGCAGTTTAAGCGAAACTCGCACTGAAGCTTTCTTT.

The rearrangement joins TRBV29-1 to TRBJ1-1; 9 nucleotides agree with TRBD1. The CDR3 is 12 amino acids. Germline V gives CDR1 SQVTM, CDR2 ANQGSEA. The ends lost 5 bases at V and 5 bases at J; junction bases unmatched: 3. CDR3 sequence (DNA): TGCAGCGTTCGACAGGGGGAGACTGAAGCTTTCTTT. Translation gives CSVRQGETEAFF.

CDR3 nucleotides: TGCGCCAGCAGCCCGACAGGGGGCGGTCAGCCCCAGCATTTT. Protein product: CASSPTGGGQPQHF. The gene calls are TRBV5-1 and TRBJ1-5; TRBD1 agrees at 10 bases. CDR3 size: 14 residues. Germline lookup yields CDR1 SGHRS and CDR2 YFSETQ. The ends lost 4 bases at V and 6 bases at J; junction bases unmatched: 4. The variable domain in full, with the rest retrieved from reference TRBV5-1 and TRBJ1-5, is KAGVTQTPRYLIKTRGQQVTLSCSPISGHRSVSWYQQTPGQGLQFLFEYFSETQRNKGNFPGRFSGRQFSNSRSEMNVSTLELGDSALYLCASSPTGGGQPQHFGDGTRLSIL.

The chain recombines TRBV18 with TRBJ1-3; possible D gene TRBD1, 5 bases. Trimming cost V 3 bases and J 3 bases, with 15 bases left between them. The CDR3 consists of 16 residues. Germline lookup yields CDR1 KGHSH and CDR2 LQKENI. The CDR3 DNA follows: TGTGCCAGCTCACCCACAGGCGTCCCTGGTGGAAACACCATATATTTT. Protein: CASSPTGVPGGNTIYF.

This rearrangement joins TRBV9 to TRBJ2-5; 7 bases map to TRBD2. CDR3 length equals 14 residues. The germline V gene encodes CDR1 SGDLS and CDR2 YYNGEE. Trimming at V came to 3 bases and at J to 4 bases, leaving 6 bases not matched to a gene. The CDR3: CASSASPGGETQYF. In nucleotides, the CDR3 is TGTGCCAGCAGCGCTTCGCCGGGGGGAGAGACCCAGTACTTC. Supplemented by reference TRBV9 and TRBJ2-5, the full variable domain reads DSGVTQTPKHLITATGQRVTLRCSPRSGDLSVYWYQQSLDQGLQFLIQYYNGEERAKGNILERFSAQQFPDLHSELNLSSLELGDSALYFCASSASPGGETQYFGPGTRLLVL.

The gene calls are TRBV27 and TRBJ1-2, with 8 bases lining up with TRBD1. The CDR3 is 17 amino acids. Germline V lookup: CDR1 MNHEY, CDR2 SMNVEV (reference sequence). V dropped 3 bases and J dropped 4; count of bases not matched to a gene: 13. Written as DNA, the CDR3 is TGTGCCAGCAGTTTTATGAGCGCGAGACAGGGGTCCTATGGCTACACCTTC. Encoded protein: CASSFMSARQGSYGYTF.

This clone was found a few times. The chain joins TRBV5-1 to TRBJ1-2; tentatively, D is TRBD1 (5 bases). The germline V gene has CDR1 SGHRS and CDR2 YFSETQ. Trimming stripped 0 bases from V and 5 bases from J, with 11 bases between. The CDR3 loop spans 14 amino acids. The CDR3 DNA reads TGCGCCAGCAGCTTGGCCTACGGGGGTTATGGCTACACCTTC. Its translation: CASSLAYGGYGYTF.

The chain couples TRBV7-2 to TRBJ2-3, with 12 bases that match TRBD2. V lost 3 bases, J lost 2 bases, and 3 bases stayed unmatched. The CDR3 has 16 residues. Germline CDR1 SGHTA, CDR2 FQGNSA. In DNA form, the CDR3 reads TGTGCCAGCAGCTTTCTAGCGGGGGGGTACACAGATACGCAGTATTTT. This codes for CASSFLAGGYTDTQYF.

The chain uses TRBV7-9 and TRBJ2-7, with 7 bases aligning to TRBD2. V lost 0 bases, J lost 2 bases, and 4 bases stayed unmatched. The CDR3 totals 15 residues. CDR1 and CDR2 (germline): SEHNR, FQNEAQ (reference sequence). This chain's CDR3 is CASSLASGAAYEQYV. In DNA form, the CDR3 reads TGTGCCAGCAGCTTAGCGAGCGGGGCCGCCTACGAGCAGTACGTC.

DNA of the CDR3: TGCGCCAGCAGCTCCGGACAGGCGAATCAGCCCCAGCATTTT. It yields the protein CASSSGQANQPQHF. This chain uses TRBV5-1 with TRBJ1-5; 7 positions match TRBD1. Germline assignment: CDR1 SGHRS and CDR2 YFSETQ. J gave up 4 bases and V 3 bases, and 4 bases lay outside the gene matches. The CDR3 covers 14 residues.

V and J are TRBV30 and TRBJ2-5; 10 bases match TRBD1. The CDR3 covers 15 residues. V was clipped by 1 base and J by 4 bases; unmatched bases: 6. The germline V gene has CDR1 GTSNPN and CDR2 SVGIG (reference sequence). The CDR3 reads CAWSGDRGAGETQYF. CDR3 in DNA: TGTGCCTGGAGTGGGGACAGGGGTGCGGGAGAGACCCAGTACTTC.

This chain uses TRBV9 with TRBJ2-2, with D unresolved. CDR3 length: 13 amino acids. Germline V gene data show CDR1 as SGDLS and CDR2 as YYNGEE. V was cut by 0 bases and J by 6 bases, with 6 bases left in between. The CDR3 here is CASSVGVAGELFF. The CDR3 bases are TGTGCCAGCAGCGTAGGAGTGGCCGGGGAGCTGTTTTTT.

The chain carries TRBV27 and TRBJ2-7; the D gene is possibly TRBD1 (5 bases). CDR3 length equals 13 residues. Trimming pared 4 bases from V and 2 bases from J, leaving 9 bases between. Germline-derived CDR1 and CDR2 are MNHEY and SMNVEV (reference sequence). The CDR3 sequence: CASSYRQTYEQYF. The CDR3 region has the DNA TGTGCCAGCAGTTATCGACAGACCTACGAGCAGTACTTC.